This is a list of T cell receptor beta chains from one sample in a study of response to subunit inactivated influenza vaccine. Each CDR3 protein is one row after TCRdb ran MiXCR on the RT-PCR reads. The sample lists more than 150,000 distinct CDR3 sequences; about 10% were seen once. The sample was CD8+ T cells sorted from PBMCs, taken roughly 24 months after vaccination. These TCRs come from a man between 50 and 69 years old who received an inactivated influenza vaccine. CDR3s include the opening cysteine and the closing phenylalanine or tryptophan. Each record gives: V gene, clone size, J gene, D gene, CDR3 protein, CDR3 DNA. D genes are given only for firm matches. Some rows have no size entry. The others give once, few or many, or a class for an expanded clone.

v_gene: TRBV28; abundance: many; j_gene: TRBJ1-3; d_gene: -; CDR3aa: CASSRDYSGNTIYF; CDR3nt: TGTGCCAGCTCCAGGGACTACTCTGGAAACACCATATATTTT
v_gene: TRBV7-9; abundance: few; j_gene: TRBJ2-5; d_gene: -; CDR3aa: CASSFTREETQYF; CDR3nt: TGTGCCAGCAGCTTTACTAGGGAAGAGACCCAGTACTTC
v_gene: TRBV29-1; abundance: many; j_gene: TRBJ2-1; d_gene: TRBD1; CDR3aa: CSVEYRDRDGEQFF; CDR3nt: TGCAGCGTTGAGTATCGGGACAGGGATGGTGAGCAGTTCTTC
v_gene: TRBV12-3/TRBV12-4; abundance: many; j_gene: TRBJ1-2; d_gene: -; CDR3aa: CASSIGLQGYGYTF; CDR3nt: TGTGCCAGCAGCATAGGACTTCAGGGGTATGGCTACACCTTC
v_gene: TRBV6-5; abundance: -; j_gene: TRBJ2-7; d_gene: -; CDR3aa: CASSYRESSYEQYF; CDR3nt: TGTGCCAGCAGTTACAGGGAGAGCTCCTACGAGCAGTACTTC
v_gene: TRBV29-1; abundance: -; j_gene: TRBJ1-1; d_gene: -; CDR3aa: CSVEHTGGAGTEAFF; CDR3nt: TGCAGCGTTGAACACACTGGGGGGGCGGGGACTGAAGCTTTCTTT
v_gene: TRBV5-1; abundance: few; j_gene: TRBJ2-1; d_gene: -; CDR3aa: CASSLSGEVDQFF; CDR3nt: TGCGCCAGCAGCCTTTCCGGGGAGGTGGATCAGTTCTTC
v_gene: TRBV12-3/TRBV12-4; abundance: -; j_gene: TRBJ2-4; d_gene: -; CDR3aa: CASRARRESIQYF; CDR3nt: TGTGCCAGCAGGGCCCGCCGAGAGAGCATTCAGTACTTC
v_gene: TRBV10-3; abundance: many; j_gene: TRBJ2-1; d_gene: -; CDR3aa: CAIRGLGYNEQFF; CDR3nt: TGTGCCATCAGGGGCCTAGGTTACAATGAGCAGTTCTTC
v_gene: TRBV18; abundance: many; j_gene: TRBJ2-3; d_gene: -; CDR3aa: CASSELDTTAGYTQYF; CDR3nt: TGTGCCAGCTCAGAATTAGATACTACGGCGGGATATACGCAGTATTTT
v_gene: TRBV11-2; abundance: many; j_gene: TRBJ2-5; d_gene: -; CDR3aa: CASSMDVQETQYF; CDR3nt: TGTGCCAGCAGCATGGACGTACAAGAGACCCAGTACTTC
v_gene: TRBV4-3; abundance: few; j_gene: TRBJ1-1; d_gene: TRBD1; CDR3aa: CASSHSGTATEAFF; CDR3nt: TGCGCCAGCAGCCACAGTGGGACAGCCACTGAAGCTTTCTTT
v_gene: TRBV11-3; abundance: -; j_gene: TRBJ2-2; d_gene: TRBD2; CDR3aa: CASSLKRGALAGELFF; CDR3nt: TGTGCCAGCAGCTTAAAGCGGGGGGCCCTTGCCGGGGAGCTGTTTTTT
v_gene: TRBV12-3/TRBV12-4; abundance: -; j_gene: TRBJ2-4; d_gene: -; CDR3aa: CASSPGNIQYF; CDR3nt: TGTGCCAGCAGCCCCGGGAACATTCAGTACTTC
v_gene: TRBV18; abundance: -; j_gene: TRBJ1-1; d_gene: -; CDR3aa: CASSPGATRKNTEAFF; CDR3nt: TGTGCCAGCTCACCGGGGGCGACACGTAAGAACACTGAAGCTTTCTTT
v_gene: TRBV9; abundance: few; j_gene: TRBJ1-1; d_gene: -; CDR3aa: CASSVVYGRADLNTEAFF; CDR3nt: TGTGCCAGCAGCGTAGTCTACGGCAGGGCGGACCTGAACACTGAAGCTTTCTTT
v_gene: TRBV6-2/TRBV6-3; abundance: -; j_gene: TRBJ2-1; d_gene: -; CDR3aa: CASSYSLHGQNNEQFF; CDR3nt: TGTGCCAGCAGTTACTCACTCCACGGGCAAAACAATGAGCAGTTCTTC
v_gene: TRBV5-6; abundance: -; j_gene: TRBJ2-1; d_gene: -; CDR3aa: CASSLSPPRGDEQFF; CDR3nt: TGTGCCAGCAGCTTGTCCCCACCGAGGGGCGATGAGCAGTTCTTC
v_gene: TRBV9; abundance: -; j_gene: TRBJ2-7; d_gene: TRBD2; CDR3aa: CASSVGSSGYEQYF; CDR3nt: TGTGCCAGCAGCGTAGGCTCTAGCGGCTACGAGCAGTACTTC
v_gene: TRBV20-1; abundance: many; j_gene: TRBJ2-7; d_gene: TRBD2; CDR3aa: CSAQLAGGSYEQYF; CDR3nt: TGCAGTGCTCAACTAGCGGGGGGCTCCTACGAGCAGTACTTC
v_gene: TRBV4-3; abundance: few; j_gene: TRBJ2-1; d_gene: -; CDR3aa: CASSQDQGGPSYNEQFF; CDR3nt: TGCGCCAGCAGCCAAGATCAAGGGGGACCGTCCTACAATGAGCAGTTCTTC
v_gene: TRBV2; abundance: many; j_gene: TRBJ2-1; d_gene: -; CDR3aa: CASASPAEQFF; CDR3nt: TGTGCCAGCGCTAGCCCCGCTGAGCAGTTCTTC
v_gene: TRBV5-1; abundance: -; j_gene: TRBJ2-1; d_gene: TRBD1; CDR3aa: CASSWGQSSSYNEQFF; CDR3nt: TGCGCCAGCAGCTGGGGACAGTCCAGTTCCTACAATGAGCAGTTCTTC
v_gene: TRBV15; abundance: few; j_gene: TRBJ2-1; d_gene: TRBD2; CDR3aa: CATSILAGSYNEQFF; CDR3nt: TGTGCCACCAGCATTTTAGCGGGCTCCTACAATGAGCAGTTCTTC
v_gene: TRBV7-8; abundance: few; j_gene: TRBJ2-4; d_gene: TRBD2; CDR3aa: CASSLLAGGPSGIQYF; CDR3nt: TGTGCCAGCAGCTTACTAGCGGGGGGGCCTTCCGGCATTCAGTACTTC
v_gene: TRBV30; abundance: -; j_gene: TRBJ2-5; d_gene: -; CDR3aa: CAWSSTGGGETQYF; CDR3nt: TGTGCCTGGAGTTCAACAGGGGGAGGGGAGACCCAGTACTTC